This is a list of T cell receptor beta chains from one sample in a study of lymphopenia after photon versus proton radiotherapy. Method: immunoSEQ multiplex PCR; TCRdb's copy keeps in-frame clones and lacks some. The table records roughly 150,000 clones, about 88% of them present only once. Specimen: peripheral blood, collected from a patient treated with photon-based radiotherapy. All receptors derive from a man in his fifties or sixties with gastric cancer. Each CDR3 is given with its conserved first and last residue. D genes are given only for firm matches. Only some rows state a clone size, as once, few, many or a class for expanded clones.

j_call d_call clone_size v_call cdr3_nt cdr3_aa
TRBJ2-3 TRBD2 NA TRBV5-4 TGTGCCAGCAGCCCACAGACGGGGCGGGAGATCTCAGATACGCAGTATTTT CASSPQTGREISDTQYF
TRBJ2-5 NA NA TRBV25-1 TGTGCCAGCAGTGAAGGGGGTGAGGAGACCCAGTACTTC CASSEGGEETQYF
TRBJ2-3 NA few TRBV18 TGTGCCAGCTCATCCCGCGAATGGCAGCCCGGGGATACGCAGTATTTT CASSSREWQPGDTQYF
TRBJ2-6 NA NA TRBV19 TGTGCCAGTAGTCCTCCGAGGTTACCTGGGGCCAACGTCCTGACTTTC CASSPPRLPGANVLTF
TRBJ2-3 NA NA TRBV19 TGTGCCAGTAGTATAGAGCCAGATACGCAGTATTTT CASSIEPDTQYF
TRBJ2-5 NA once TRBV4-2 TGTGCCAGCAGCGGAACCCAGGGGACCCACGAAGAGCATGCCCAGTACTTC CASSGTQGTHEEHAQYF
TRBJ2-3 NA once TRBV5-4 TGTGCCAGCAGCTTGGACGCATCCACAGATACGCAGTATTTT CASSLDASTDTQYF
TRBJ2-1 TRBD2 NA TRBV18 TGTGCCAGCTCACGCCCTCCAGGGTTTGGGACTAGCGGGAGGGCCCTCCCTCATGAGCAGTTCTTC CASSRPPGFGTSGRALPHEQFF
TRBJ2-2 TRBD2 NA TRBV6-1 TGTGCCAGCAGTGTAATAGCGGGAGGGCCTTCCGGGGAGCTGTTTTTT CASSVIAGGPSGELFF
TRBJ2-7 NA NA TRBV7-3 TGTGCCAGCAGCTCCCGGAAGGGGGACGAGCAGTACTTC CASSSRKGDEQYF
TRBJ2-4 NA NA TRBV19 TGTGCCAGTAGTTCTAGGGTGGGGGCAGCAAGAGGGAACATTCAGTACTTC CASSSRVGAARGNIQYF
TRBJ2-2 NA NA TRBV30 TGTGCCTGGATTAAGGAGCTCACCGGGGAGCTGTTTTTT CAWIKELTGELFF
TRBJ1-2 NA NA TRBV29-1 TGCAGCGCGCATCCCATCTACACCTTC CSAHPIYTF
TRBJ2-7 NA NA TRBV15 TGTGCCACCAGCAGGGACTCAGGCTACGAGCAGTACTTC CATSRDSGYEQYF
TRBJ2-1 TRBD1 NA TRBV6-1 TGTGCCAGCAGGCCGACAGGGAACAATGAGCAGTTCTTC CASRPTGNNEQFF
TRBJ2-7 TRBD1 NA TRBV7-9 TGTGCCAGCAGCTACGATGACAGGGGATACGAGCAGTACTTC CASSYDDRGYEQYF
TRBJ1-1 TRBD1 NA TRBV19 TGTGCCAGTAGTAGATCAGACAGGGGGCGCATCACTGAAGCTTTCTTT CASSRSDRGRITEAFF
TRBJ2-1 NA NA TRBV5-1 TGCGCCAGCAGCTCCGGACAGCAGTACAATGAGCAGTTCTTC CASSSGQQYNEQFF
TRBJ2-7 NA few TRBV6-4 TGTGCCAGCCTGCGGAAGGGAACGGCTCTGGGGGGAGAGCAGTACTTC CASLRKGTALGGEQYF
TRBJ1-3 NA NA TRBV6-5 TGTGCCAGCAGTAACAACAGGGGAAACACCATATATTTT CASSNNRGNTIYF
TRBJ2-5 TRBD2 NA TRBV29-1 TGCAGCGTTGTAGCTAGCGGGAGTGAGACCCAGTACTTC CSVVASGSETQYF
TRBJ1-1 NA NA TRBV6-1 TGTGCCATTTCGGAGGGGCGCATGAACACTGAAGCTTTCTTT CAISEGRMNTEAFF
TRBJ1-2 TRBD1 NA TRBV7-9 TGTGCCAGCAGCTTAATGACAGGGAATGGCTACACCTTC CASSLMTGNGYTF
TRBJ2-7 NA NA TRBV5-6 TGTGCCAGCAGCTTGAGGGGAGAGCAGTACTTC CASSLRGEQYF
TRBJ2-2 NA NA TRBV30 TGTGCCTGGAGTGTACGGTCCGGCAGGAACACCGGGGAGCTGTTTTTT CAWSVRSGRNTGELFF
TRBJ1-3 TRBD1 once TRBV29-1 TGCAGCGGTCGGACAGGCGACTTCGGAAACACCATATATTTT CSGRTGDFGNTIYF
TRBJ2-5 NA NA TRBV18 TGTGCCAGCTCACCACTAGGGTCTGAGACCCAGTACTTC CASSPLGSETQYF
TRBJ2-7 TRBD1 NA TRBV7-9 TGTGCCAGCAGCTTGGGACAGGGGGCGCCTTACGAGCAGTACTTC CASSLGQGAPYEQYF
TRBJ2-2 TRBD2 NA TRBV2 TGTGCCAGCGCTCGCGATGGCGGGAGACGGACCGGGGAGCTGTTTTTT CASARDGGRRTGELFF
TRBJ1-2 TRBD1 NA TRBV7-8 TGTGCCAGCAGCTCGTACGGAGGGACAGGAAACTATGGCTACACCTTC CASSSYGGTGNYGYTF
TRBJ2-6 NA NA TRBV29-1 TGCAGCTCGTTATCCGGGGCCAACGTCCTGACTTTC CSSLSGANVLTF
TRBJ2-7 NA once TRBV15 TGTGCCACCAGAGATCATGGGGGTTCCTACGAGCAGTACTTC CATRDHGGSYEQYF
TRBJ2-7 NA NA TRBV28 TGTGCCAGCAGACTGACAGACAACGAGCAGTACTTC CASRLTDNEQYF
TRBJ2-7 NA NA TRBV6-6 TGTGCCAGCAGCCTGCGGGGCTACGAGCAGTACTTC CASSLRGYEQYF
TRBJ1-2 NA NA TRBV7-2 TGTGCCAGCAGCCGCGGGGGCAGTTCTAACTATGGCTACACCTTC CASSRGGSSNYGYTF
TRBJ2-3 NA once TRBV19 TGTGCCAGTACAACCAGGGGAATTGGGGGAGATACGCAGTATTTT CASTTRGIGGDTQYF
TRBJ1-2 NA NA TRBV28 TGTGCCAGCAGTTTATCCTACAGAACTAACTATGGCTACACCTTC CASSLSYRTNYGYTF
TRBJ1-4 NA NA TRBV5-1 TGCGCCAGCAGCCTCAATAATGAAAAACTGTTTTTT CASSLNNEKLFF
TRBJ2-7 NA once TRBV5-1 TGCGCCAGCAGCTTGGGGTCGGCTGGGGACGAGCAGTACTTC CASSLGSAGDEQYF
TRBJ2-1 TRBD2 NA TRBV29-1 TGCAGCGTAGGGACTAGCGGCTATGAGCAGTTCTTC CSVGTSGYEQFF
TRBJ1-1 NA NA TRBV6-5 TGTGCCAGCAGTTACTCGGCGATAGGGGACACTGAAGCTTTCTTT CASSYSAIGDTEAFF
TRBJ2-5 TRBD2 NA TRBV7-9 TGTGCCAGCAGCTCTAGCGGTCAAGAGACCCAGTACTTC CASSSSGQETQYF
TRBJ2-3 TRBD1 NA TRBV6-1 TGTGCCAGCATCCCCGGGACAGGGGGCAAGGATACGCAGTATTTT CASIPGTGGKDTQYF
TRBJ2-7 NA NA TRBV5-6 TGTGCCAGCAGCTTGGGAAAGGCCTACGAGCAGTACTTC CASSLGKAYEQYF
TRBJ2-7 NA NA TRBV20-1 TGCAGCGGAGGGGGGGAGTACGAGCAGTACTTC CSGGGEYEQYF
TRBJ1-3 NA NA TRBV29-1 TGCAGCGCACAGGGCTCTGGAAACACCATATATTTT CSAQGSGNTIYF
TRBJ1-1 TRBD1 NA TRBV2 TGTGCCAGCAGGGTACAGGGGGGAACCCACACTGAAGCTTTCTTT CASRVQGGTHTEAFF